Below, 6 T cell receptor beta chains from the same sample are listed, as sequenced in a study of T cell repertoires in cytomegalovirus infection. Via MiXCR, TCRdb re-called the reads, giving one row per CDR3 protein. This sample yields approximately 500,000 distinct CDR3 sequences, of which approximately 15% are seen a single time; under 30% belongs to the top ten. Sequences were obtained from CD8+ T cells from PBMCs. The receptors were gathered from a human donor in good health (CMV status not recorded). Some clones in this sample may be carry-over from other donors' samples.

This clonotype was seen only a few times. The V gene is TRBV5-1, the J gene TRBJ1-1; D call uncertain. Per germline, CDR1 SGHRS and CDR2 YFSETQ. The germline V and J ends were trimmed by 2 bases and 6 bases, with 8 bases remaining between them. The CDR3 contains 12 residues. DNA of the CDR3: TGCGCCAGCAGCTTCGAAGGATCTGAAGCTTTCTTT. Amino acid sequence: CASSFEGSEAFF.

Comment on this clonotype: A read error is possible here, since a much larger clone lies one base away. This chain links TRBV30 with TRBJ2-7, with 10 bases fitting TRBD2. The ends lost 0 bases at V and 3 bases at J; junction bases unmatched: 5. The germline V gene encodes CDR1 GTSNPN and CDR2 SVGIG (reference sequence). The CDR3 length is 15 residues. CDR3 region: CAWSVGLAADYEQYF. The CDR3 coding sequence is TGTGCCTGGAGTGTAGGACTAGCGGCAGACTACGAGCAGTACTTC.

CDR3 sequence reads: CASSIVPGQNYEQYF. The DNA for the CDR3 is TGTGCCAGTAGTATAGTCCCAGGACAAAACTACGAGCAGTACTTC. The chain employs TRBV19 and TRBJ2-7; TRBD1 might be the D (5 bases). V lost 1 base and J lost 3, with 13 bases in between. In germline, CDR1 is LNHDA, CDR2 SQIVND (reference sequence). CDR3 size: 15 residues.

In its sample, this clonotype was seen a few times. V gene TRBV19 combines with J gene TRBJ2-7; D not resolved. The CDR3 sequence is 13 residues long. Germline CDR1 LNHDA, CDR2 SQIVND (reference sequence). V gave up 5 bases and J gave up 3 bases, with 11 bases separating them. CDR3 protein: CASSPSIDYEQYF. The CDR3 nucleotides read TGTGCCAGTAGTCCCTCTATAGACTACGAGCAGTACTTC. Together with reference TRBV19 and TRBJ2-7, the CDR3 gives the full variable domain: DGGITQSPKYLFRKEGQNVTLSCEQNLNHDAMYWYRQDPGQGLRLIYYSQIVNDFQKGDIAEGYSVSREKKESFPLTVTSAQKNPTAFYLCASSPSIDYEQYFGPGTRLTVT.

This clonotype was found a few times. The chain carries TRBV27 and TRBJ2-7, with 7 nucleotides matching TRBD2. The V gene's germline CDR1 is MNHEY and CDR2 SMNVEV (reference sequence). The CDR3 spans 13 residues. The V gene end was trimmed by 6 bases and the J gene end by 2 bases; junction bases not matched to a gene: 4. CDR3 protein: CASSGGSPYEQYF. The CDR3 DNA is TGTGCCAGCAGCGGGGGGTCCCCCTACGAGCAGTACTTC.

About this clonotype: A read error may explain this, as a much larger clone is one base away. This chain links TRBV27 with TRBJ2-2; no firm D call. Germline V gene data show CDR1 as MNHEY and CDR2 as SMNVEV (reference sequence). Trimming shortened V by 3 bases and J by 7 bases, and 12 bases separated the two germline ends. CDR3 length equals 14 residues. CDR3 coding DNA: TGTGCCAGCAGTTTGACACATCGCAACGGGGAGCTGTTTTTT. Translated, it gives CASSLTHRNGELFF.